A selection of T cell receptor beta chains follows, all from one sample in a study of cytomegalovirus exposure and HLA in healthy donors. TCRdb's copy holds only in-frame clones and misses some; the assay was immunoSEQ multiplex PCR. The sample has 99,000 or so clones; approximately 11% are singletons. The specimen was PBMCs. All receptors come from a man aged 40-49 years in good health and CMV-seropositive. Each CDR3 is given with its conserved first and last residue. D genes are given only for firm matches. Clone size, where shown, is once, few, many, or a class for clones that have expanded.

j_gene: TRBJ2-3
v_gene: TRBV15
len: 17
abundance: NA
d_gene: TRBD2
CDR3aa: CATSRGVGAGGGDTQYF
CDR3nt: TGTGCCACCAGCAGAGGCGTAGGGGCGGGAGGAGGGGATACGCAGTATTTT

j_gene: TRBJ2-3
v_gene: TRBV5-1
len: 17
abundance: few
d_gene: TRBD2
CDR3aa: CASSGPGLAGSTDTQYF
CDR3nt: TGCGCCAGCAGCGGGCCCGGACTAGCGGGTAGCACAGATACGCAGTATTTT

j_gene: TRBJ1-2
v_gene: TRBV7-9
len: 17
abundance: NA
d_gene: TRBD1
CDR3aa: CASSGFRDRGQDYGYTF
CDR3nt: TGTGCCAGCAGCGGCTTCCGGGACAGGGGGCAGGACTATGGCTACACCTTC

j_gene: TRBJ1-5
v_gene: TRBV2
len: 19
abundance: few
d_gene: NA
CDR3aa: CASSETGLRAGRGNQPQHF
CDR3nt: TGTGCCAGCAGTGAAACCGGACTACGGGCGGGGAGGGGGAATCAGCCCCAGCATTTT

j_gene: TRBJ1-5
v_gene: TRBV27
len: 15
abundance: NA
d_gene: TRBD1
CDR3aa: CASSPGTGRNQPQHF
CDR3nt: TGTGCCAGCAGTCCGGGGACAGGACGAAATCAGCCCCAGCATTTT

j_gene: TRBJ1-1
v_gene: TRBV28
len: 16
abundance: NA
d_gene: NA
CDR3aa: CASSFGIRTDYTEAFF
CDR3nt: TGTGCCAGCAGTTTCGGGATAAGGACAGACTACACTGAAGCTTTCTTT

j_gene: TRBJ1-1
v_gene: TRBV6-5
len: 14
abundance: few
d_gene: NA
CDR3aa: CASRPGQLDTEAFF
CDR3nt: TGTGCCAGCAGGCCCGGACAGCTAGACACTGAAGCTTTCTTT

j_gene: TRBJ2-1
v_gene: TRBV5-6
len: 13
abundance: NA
d_gene: NA
CDR3aa: CASSLERHLEQFF
CDR3nt: TGTGCCAGCAGCTTGGAGCGGCATCTTGAGCAGTTCTTC

j_gene: TRBJ2-4
v_gene: TRBV13
len: 17
abundance: once
d_gene: TRBD2
CDR3aa: CASSLSGAGRAKNIQYF
CDR3nt: TGTGCCAGCAGCTTATCAGGAGCGGGAAGGGCCAAAAACATTCAGTACTTC

j_gene: TRBJ2-2
v_gene: TRBV7-9
len: 16
abundance: NA
d_gene: TRBD2
CDR3aa: CASSLGAGGPGGELFF
CDR3nt: TGTGCCAGCAGCTTAGGAGCGGGAGGTCCCGGTGGGGAGCTGTTTTTT

j_gene: TRBJ2-2
v_gene: TRBV5-4
len: 16
abundance: few
d_gene: TRBD2
CDR3aa: CASSPRLAGVTGELFF
CDR3nt: TGTGCCAGCAGCCCACGACTAGCGGGAGTTACCGGGGAGCTGTTTTTT

j_gene: TRBJ1-6
v_gene: TRBV7-6
len: 14
abundance: NA
d_gene: TRBD1
CDR3aa: CASSPGTANSPLHF
CDR3nt: TGTGCCAGCAGCCCCGGGACAGCTAATTCACCCCTCCACTTT

j_gene: TRBJ2-1
v_gene: TRBV2
len: 15
abundance: few
d_gene: NA
CDR3aa: CASNNYRSMGNEQFF
CDR3nt: TGTGCCAGCAATAACTACAGGTCCATGGGTAATGAGCAGTTCTTC

j_gene: TRBJ2-7
v_gene: TRBV15
len: 13
abundance: NA
d_gene: NA
CDR3aa: CATSRHRVYEQYF
CDR3nt: TGTGCCACCAGCAGGCACAGGGTCTACGAGCAGTACTTC

j_gene: TRBJ2-2
v_gene: TRBV16
len: 14
abundance: few
d_gene: NA
CDR3aa: CASSQEAYTGELFF
CDR3nt: TGTGCCAGCAGCCAAGAGGCCTACACCGGGGAGCTGTTTTTT

j_gene: TRBJ2-7
v_gene: TRBV5-1
len: 15
abundance: few
d_gene: NA
CDR3aa: CASSPNVYSSYEQYF
CDR3nt: TGCGCCAGCAGCCCCAACGTTTACAGCTCCTACGAGCAGTACTTC

j_gene: TRBJ2-7
v_gene: TRBV6-5
len: 14
abundance: NA
d_gene: NA
CDR3aa: CASSYRSPAYEQYF
CDR3nt: TGTGCCAGCAGTTATCGTTCTCCAGCCTACGAGCAGTACTTC

j_gene: TRBJ2-7
v_gene: TRBV9
len: 13
abundance: NA
d_gene: TRBD1
CDR3aa: CASSVWDSYEQYF
CDR3nt: TGTGCCAGCAGCGTCTGGGACAGCTACGAGCAGTACTTC

j_gene: TRBJ2-2
v_gene: TRBV29-1
len: 13
abundance: few
d_gene: NA
CDR3aa: CSVEDGYTGELFF
CDR3nt: TGCAGCGTGGAAGACGGGTACACCGGGGAGCTGTTTTTT

j_gene: TRBJ2-7
v_gene: TRBV5-1
len: 14
abundance: few
d_gene: NA
CDR3aa: CASSLGTSAYEQHF
CDR3nt: TGCGCCAGCAGCTTGGGGACAAGCGCCTACGAGCAGCACTTC

j_gene: TRBJ2-7
v_gene: TRBV5-1
len: 15
abundance: NA
d_gene: NA
CDR3aa: CASSLSRYPRDEQYF
CDR3nt: TGCGCCAGCAGCTTGTCCCGCTACCCCAGGGACGAGCAGTACTTC

j_gene: TRBJ2-3
v_gene: TRBV5-1
len: 16
abundance: NA
d_gene: NA
CDR3aa: CASSIAGASSTDTQYF
CDR3nt: TGCGCCAGCAGCATTGCGGGTGCTTCTAGCACAGATACGCAGTATTTT

j_gene: TRBJ2-5
v_gene: TRBV5-1
len: 17
abundance: NA
d_gene: TRBD2
CDR3aa: CASSLAATSGRGETQYF
CDR3nt: TGCGCCAGCAGCTTGGCCGCGACTAGCGGGAGGGGAGAGACCCAGTACTTC

j_gene: TRBJ1-3
v_gene: TRBV29-1
len: 15
abundance: few
d_gene: TRBD1
CDR3aa: CSVWTGGYSGNTIYF
CDR3nt: TGCAGCGTTTGGACAGGGGGCTACTCTGGAAACACCATATATTTT

j_gene: TRBJ2-3
v_gene: TRBV7-3
len: 13
abundance: once
d_gene: NA
CDR3aa: CASSLEPVDTQYF
CDR3nt: TGTGCCAGCAGCCTCGAACCGGTAGATACGCAGTATTTT

j_gene: TRBJ2-5
v_gene: TRBV7-2
len: 14
abundance: NA
d_gene: TRBD2
CDR3aa: CASSQSSGQETQYF
CDR3nt: TGTGCCAGCAGCCAATCTAGCGGCCAAGAGACCCAGTACTTC

j_gene: TRBJ1-5
v_gene: TRBV6-1
len: 11
abundance: few
d_gene: NA
CDR3aa: CASSARQPQHF
CDR3nt: TGTGCCAGCAGTGCGAGGCAGCCCCAGCATTTT

j_gene: TRBJ1-5
v_gene: TRBV7-6
len: 13
abundance: few
d_gene: NA
CDR3aa: CASSLEVGQPQHF
CDR3nt: TGTGCCAGCAGCTTAGAGGTGGGCCAGCCCCAGCATTTT

j_gene: TRBJ2-7
v_gene: TRBV4-1
len: 16
abundance: NA
d_gene: TRBD1
CDR3aa: CASSQSLGQGTYEQYF
CDR3nt: TGCGCCAGCAGCCAATCATTGGGACAGGGTACCTACGAGCAGTACTTC

j_gene: TRBJ1-5
v_gene: TRBV2
len: 13
abundance: few
d_gene: NA
CDR3aa: CASSGLERQPQHF
CDR3nt: TGTGCCAGCAGTGGTTTGGAGAGGCAGCCCCAGCATTTT

j_gene: TRBJ2-7
v_gene: TRBV15
len: 15
abundance: few
d_gene: TRBD2
CDR3aa: CATSRGGGSSDEQYF
CDR3nt: TGTGCCACCAGCAGAGGCGGCGGGAGCAGCGACGAGCAGTACTTC

j_gene: TRBJ1-1
v_gene: TRBV5-1
len: 15
abundance: few
d_gene: TRBD1
CDR3aa: CASSLAGTGRSGAFF
CDR3nt: TGCGCCAGCAGCTTGGCGGGGACAGGGCGGTCTGGAGCTTTCTTT

j_gene: TRBJ2-1
v_gene: TRBV7-9
len: 12
abundance: few
d_gene: NA
CDR3aa: CASRISGSEQFF
CDR3nt: TGTGCCAGCAGAATCTCGGGTTCTGAGCAGTTCTTC

j_gene: TRBJ2-1
v_gene: TRBV20-1
len: 11
abundance: few
d_gene: NA
CDR3aa: CSAAGRGEQFF
CDR3nt: TGCAGTGCTGCCGGGCGGGGTGAGCAGTTCTTC

j_gene: TRBJ1-1
v_gene: TRBV13
len: 15
abundance: few
d_gene: NA
CDR3aa: CASSPLGQWNTEAFF
CDR3nt: TGTGCCAGCAGCCCTCTCGGACAGTGGAACACTGAAGCTTTCTTT

j_gene: TRBJ1-1
v_gene: TRBV27
len: 12
abundance: few
d_gene: NA
CDR3aa: CASRILNTEAFF
CDR3nt: TGTGCCAGCAGGATACTTAACACTGAAGCTTTCTTT

j_gene: TRBJ2-2
v_gene: TRBV5-1
len: 15
abundance: NA
d_gene: TRBD2
CDR3aa: CASTTSGRASGELFF
CDR3nt: TGCGCCAGCACCACTAGCGGGAGGGCCTCCGGGGAGCTGTTTTTT

j_gene: TRBJ2-3
v_gene: TRBV5-1
len: 16
abundance: few
d_gene: TRBD2
CDR3aa: CASSLRLAGAADTQYF
CDR3nt: TGCGCCAGCAGCTTACGACTAGCGGGAGCGGCAGATACGCAGTATTTT

j_gene: TRBJ2-1
v_gene: TRBV4-1
len: 16
abundance: NA
d_gene: TRBD2
CDR3aa: CASSRETSGTYNEQFF
CDR3nt: TGCGCCAGCAGTCGTGAGACTAGCGGGACCTACAATGAGCAGTTCTTC

j_gene: TRBJ1-5
v_gene: TRBV19
len: 14
abundance: few
d_gene: NA
CDR3aa: CASRDWGVNQPQHF
CDR3nt: TGTGCCAGTAGAGATTGGGGGGTCAATCAGCCCCAGCATTTT

j_gene: TRBJ1-1
v_gene: TRBV2
len: 12
abundance: few
d_gene: NA
CDR3aa: CASVIMNTEAFF
CDR3nt: TGTGCCAGCGTTATTATGAACACTGAAGCTTTCTTT

j_gene: TRBJ2-7
v_gene: TRBV4-3
len: 14
abundance: few
d_gene: TRBD1
CDR3aa: CASSQRTGDYEQYF
CDR3nt: TGCGCCAGCAGCCAGAGGACAGGAGACTACGAGCAGTACTTC

j_gene: TRBJ2-5
v_gene: TRBV7-9
len: 17
abundance: NA
d_gene: TRBD1
CDR3aa: CASSVSHGQGGAETQYF
CDR3nt: TGTGCCAGCAGCGTTAGCCACGGACAGGGAGGAGCAGAGACCCAGTACTTC

j_gene: TRBJ2-3
v_gene: TRBV5-1
len: 16
abundance: few
d_gene: TRBD2
CDR3aa: CASSLGSGSGGDTQYF
CDR3nt: TGCGCCAGCAGCTTGGGTAGCGGGAGCGGGGGAGATACGCAGTATTTT

j_gene: TRBJ2-5
v_gene: TRBV5-5
len: 16
abundance: few
d_gene: TRBD2
CDR3aa: CASSLLPGLNQETQYF
CDR3nt: TGTGCCAGCAGCTTACTACCGGGACTAAATCAAGAGACCCAGTACTTC

j_gene: TRBJ1-4
v_gene: TRBV5-1
len: 15
abundance: few
d_gene: TRBD1
CDR3aa: CASSLEGQGFEKLFF
CDR3nt: TGCGCCAGCAGCTTGGAGGGACAGGGGTTTGAAAAACTGTTTTTT

j_gene: TRBJ2-7
v_gene: TRBV9
len: 14
abundance: NA
d_gene: NA
CDR3aa: CASSVGFSAYEQYF
CDR3nt: TGTGCCAGCAGCGTAGGTTTCTCGGCCTACGAGCAGTACTTC

j_gene: TRBJ1-5
v_gene: TRBV15
len: 14
abundance: NA
d_gene: NA
CDR3aa: CATSSVRFDQPQHF
CDR3nt: TGTGCCACCAGCAGTGTGAGATTTGATCAGCCCCAGCATTTT

j_gene: TRBJ1-2
v_gene: TRBV5-3
len: 14
abundance: NA
d_gene: TRBD1
CDR3aa: CARSMDRLIYGYTF
CDR3nt: TGTGCCAGAAGCATGGACAGGTTAATATATGGCTACACCTTC

j_gene: TRBJ2-7
v_gene: TRBV28
len: 11
abundance: NA
d_gene: NA
CDR3aa: CASKGSYEQYF
CDR3nt: TGTGCCAGCAAGGGGTCCTACGAGCAGTACTTC

j_gene: TRBJ2-6
v_gene: TRBV7-2
len: 15
abundance: NA
d_gene: NA
CDR3aa: CASSLDYSGANVLTF
CDR3nt: TGTGCCAGCAGCTTAGATTACTCTGGGGCCAACGTCCTGACTTTC

j_gene: TRBJ2-3
v_gene: TRBV6-5
len: 15
abundance: NA
d_gene: TRBD2
CDR3aa: CASSVSSGGTDTQYF
CDR3nt: TGTGCCAGCAGTGTGTCTAGCGGGGGCACAGATACGCAGTATTTT

j_gene: TRBJ2-7
v_gene: TRBV19
len: 15
abundance: NA
d_gene: NA
CDR3aa: CASSIFGGRTYEQYF
CDR3nt: TGTGCCAGTAGTATCTTCGGGGGGCGCACGTACGAGCAGTACTTC

j_gene: TRBJ2-1
v_gene: TRBV27
len: 13
abundance: few
d_gene: NA
CDR3aa: CASSFLVGQQQFF
CDR3nt: TGTGCCAGCAGTTTCTTGGTTGGACAGCAGCAGTTCTTC

j_gene: TRBJ2-1
v_gene: TRBV19
len: 15
abundance: NA
d_gene: TRBD2
CDR3aa: CASTLAGGLYNEQFF
CDR3nt: TGTGCCAGTACCTTAGCGGGAGGGCTCTACAATGAGCAGTTCTTC

j_gene: TRBJ2-1
v_gene: TRBV5-6
len: 18
abundance: NA
d_gene: TRBD2
CDR3aa: CASSLLEAGVNFRNEQFF
CDR3nt: TGTGCCAGCAGCTTGTTAGAGGCGGGAGTTAATTTCCGTAATGAGCAGTTCTTC

j_gene: TRBJ2-6
v_gene: TRBV19
len: 17
abundance: NA
d_gene: NA
CDR3aa: CASSIVQVSSGANVLTF
CDR3nt: TGTGCCAGTAGTATAGTTCAGGTCAGCTCTGGGGCCAACGTCCTGACTTTC

j_gene: TRBJ2-7
v_gene: TRBV4-2
len: 12
abundance: few
d_gene: NA
CDR3aa: CASSQYTYEQYF
CDR3nt: TGTGCCAGCAGCCAATACACCTACGAGCAGTACTTC

j_gene: TRBJ1-5
v_gene: TRBV30
len: 15
abundance: few
d_gene: NA
CDR3aa: CAWSVRQNSNQPQHF
CDR3nt: TGTGCCTGGAGTGTGCGGCAGAATTCCAATCAGCCCCAGCATTTT

j_gene: TRBJ2-3
v_gene: TRBV9
len: 17
abundance: NA
d_gene: TRBD2
CDR3aa: CASSVSPAGASTDTQYF
CDR3nt: TGTGCCAGCAGCGTGAGCCCCGCGGGAGCTAGCACAGATACGCAGTATTTT